The present TCR beta chain was sequenced within a study of metastatic and nonmetastatic thyroid tumors. Every patient underwent thyroid surgery untreated. Germline V lookup: CDR1 SGHRS, CDR2 YFSETQ. Trimming removed 4 bases from V and 2 bases from J; junction bases left unmatched: 9. The CDR3 has 15 residues. From the PCR reads, TCRdb re-called clones with MiXCR. The table records roughly 30,000 clones, roughly 4% of them present only once. The sequence derives from a male donor with papillary thyroid cancer or a benign thyroid nodule (not recorded which). Some clones in this sample may be carry-over from other donors' samples. This chain links TRBV5-1 with TRBJ2-7; the match to TRBD1 covers 7 bases. The sample was blood. The CDR3 spells CASSPWRQGAYEQYF. The CDR3 coding sequence is TGCGCCAGCAGCCCATGGAGACAGGGAGCCTACGAGCAGTACTTC.